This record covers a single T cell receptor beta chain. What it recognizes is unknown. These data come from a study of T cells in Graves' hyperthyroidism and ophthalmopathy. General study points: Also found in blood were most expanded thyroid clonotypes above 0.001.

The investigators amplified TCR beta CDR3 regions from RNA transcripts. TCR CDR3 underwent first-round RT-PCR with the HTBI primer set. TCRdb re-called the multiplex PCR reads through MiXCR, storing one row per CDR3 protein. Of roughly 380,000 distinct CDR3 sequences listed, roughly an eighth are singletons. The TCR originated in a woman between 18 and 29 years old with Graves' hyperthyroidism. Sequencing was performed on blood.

The CDR3 DNA reads as TGTGCCAGCAGCTCACCCAGGGGTGAGGAGAAAAACATTCAGTACTTC. Residues: CASSSPRGEEKNIQYF. The chain has TRBV7-9 and TRBJ2-4, with D possibly matching TRBD1 (6 bases). The CDR3 is 16 amino acids. V was trimmed by 4 bases and J by 4 bases, leaving 17 bases between them. Germline CDR1 reads SEHNR; CDR2 reads FQNEAQ (reference sequence).